Included here is one T cell receptor (beta chain) sequence, with context. The record originates from a study of blood T cell repertoires in COVID-19. Across the study: Acute-phase and convalescent COVID-19 samples originated in the United States, Italy and Spain. PBMCs, B-cell-depleted T cells, or T cells provided the cDNA or gDNA that made up the material.

Repertoires were generated with immunoSEQ multiplex PCR, while TCRdb's copy carries only in-frame clones and drops some. Among 210,000 or so clones, 85% to 90% were seen once, and the ten largest hold more than 1.4%. V was pared by 1 base and J by 6 bases, with 12 bases of the junction left unmatched. This CDR3 spans 17 amino acids. Per germline, CDR1 GTSNPN and CDR2 SVGIG (reference sequence). Sequenced input: peripheral blood. The origin of this receptor is a man between 18 and 35 years old with active or convalescent COVID-19. The gene calls are TRBV30 and TRBJ2-1, with 10 bases aligning to TRBD2. The CDR3 sequence: CAWSARSSGRALNEQFF. The CDR3 nucleotides read TGTGCCTGGAGTGCCCGATCGAGCGGGAGGGCCCTCAATGAGCAGTTCTTC.